The 28 T cell receptor beta chains listed next were all sequenced from one sample in a study of CD8+CD57+ T cells in acquired aplastic anemia. The use of genomic DNA as template underpinned the TCR beta VDJ and CDR3 profiling. MiXCR was run by TCRdb on the reads, yielding one entry per CDR3 protein. This sample has tens of thousands of distinct CDR3 sequences, with roughly three quarters found just once. The specimen was sorted CD4+, CD8+, or CD8+CD57+ T cells (not recorded which) from PBMCs. The receptors stem from a human donor in good health, serving as a control.

Concerning this clonotype: Mismatch with germline at one junction end may stem from a read error. The rearrangement joins TRBV9 to TRBJ2-1; possibly TRBD1 for D (6 bases). The germline CDR1 and CDR2 sequences are SGDLS and YYNGEE. CDR3 length equals 17 residues. The CDR3 DNA follows: TGTGCCAGCAGCGTAGGGGGAGTGTGGGGGACAAACAGTGAGCGGTTCTTC. This translates into CASSVGGVWGTNSERFF.

V is TRBV9 and J is TRBJ2-6; D ambiguous. The V gene's germline CDR1 is SGDLS and CDR2 YYNGEE. CDR3 size: 13 residues. V was cut by 1 base and J by 2 bases, with 1 base left in between. CDR3 residues: CASSVPGANVLTF. The CDR3 DNA reads as TGTGCCAGCAGCGTACCTGGGGCCAACGTCCTGACTTTC.

The genes are TRBV29-1 and TRBJ1-2; 11 positions agree with TRBD1. Germline assignment: CDR1 SQVTM and CDR2 ANQGSEA. V dropped 3 bases and J dropped 5; count of bases not matched to a gene: 2. The CDR3 sequence is 13 residues long. Here the CDR3 DNA reads TGCAGCGTTGACGGGACAGGGGGGTATGGCTACACCTTC. It yields the protein CSVDGTGGYGYTF.

V is TRBV29-1 and J is TRBJ2-7; D not certain. The CDR3 has 13 amino acids. Per the germline V gene, CDR1 is SQVTM and CDR2 is ANQGSEA. V lost 4 bases to trimming and J lost 1 base, with 11 bases between them. In DNA, the CDR3 is TGCAGCGTTGTGTCGGGCGGATCCTACGAGCAGTACTTC. It yields the protein CSVVSGGSYEQYF.

The rearrangement joins TRBV10-3 to TRBJ1-1; unclear D gene. V gave up 10 bases and J gave up 3 bases, with 9 bases separating them. CDR1 and CDR2 (germline): ENHRY, SYGVKD. This CDR3 contains 11 residues. The CDR3 sequence: CARPCHTEAFF. CDR3 sequence (DNA): TGTGCCAGGCCCTGTCACACTGAAGCTTTCTTT.

This sequence joins TRBV7-3 and TRBJ2-7; 9 nucleotides agree with TRBD2. Germline V gives CDR1 SGHTA, CDR2 FQGTGA. V gave up 11 bases and J gave up 0 bases; unmatched junction bases: 8. The length of the CDR3 is 14 residues. The CDR3 DNA follows: TGTGCCCCCCCCTTTAGCGGGAGCTCCTACGAGCAGTACGTC. Its protein product is CAPPFSGSSYEQYV.

The chain is built from TRBV7-2 and TRBJ1-5; D is possibly TRBD1 (5 bases). CDR3 length: 14 amino acids. Trimming shortened V by 7 bases and J by 8 bases, and 18 bases separated the two germline ends. Per germline, CDR1 SGHTA and CDR2 FQGNSA. The CDR3 protein is CASTSLRQGEPQHF. In DNA form, the CDR3 reads TGTGCCAGCACCTCCCTTAGGCAAGGGGAGCCCCAGCATTTT.

This clonotype was found a few times. The V and J genes are TRBV24-1 and TRBJ2-7; possibly TRBD1 for D (5 bases). The CDR3 runs to 12 residues. The V and J ends lost 9 bases and 6 bases respectively, with 14 bases between them. CDR1 is KGHDR and CDR2 is SFDVKD in the germline V gene. The DNA of the CDR3 is TGTGCCACCGGGGCCCCGGGCGGCGAGCAGTACTTC. This translates into CATGAPGGEQYF.

This chain uses TRBV7-2 with TRBJ2-7; D is uncertain. Per germline, CDR1 SGHTA and CDR2 FQGNSA. The CDR3 spans 11 residues. V was shortened by 0 bases and J by 5 bases, with 2 bases between the two germline ends. The DNA of the CDR3 is TGTGCCAGCAGCTTAGCTGACGAGCAGTACTTC. This encodes CASSLADEQYF.

This clonotype has only a few counts. This rearrangement joins TRBV20-1 to TRBJ2-1, with 9 bases aligning to TRBD2. This CDR3 has 14 residues. From germline, CDR1 is DFQATT and CDR2 SNEGSKA (reference sequence). Germline trimming cut 2 bases from V and 4 bases from J; bases unmatched to any gene: 3. CDR3 bases: TGCAGTGCTAGACCACTAGCGGGTTACAATGAGCAGTTCTTC. It specifies CSARPLAGYNEQFF.

This clonotype was seen ten or more times. The chain links TRBV10-3 to TRBJ1-1, with D unresolved. This CDR3 region has 11 residues. The germline CDR1 and CDR2 sequences are ENHRY and SYGVKD. V lost 2 bases and J lost 8, with 6 bases in between. This CDR3 is CAISELLEAFF. The DNA of the CDR3 is TGTGCCATCAGTGAGCTGTTAGAAGCTTTCTTT.

The chain links TRBV12-3 or TRBV12-4 to TRBJ1-2; a weak D match, TRBD1 (5 bases). CDR3 length: 19 residues. V was pared by 6 bases and J by 4 bases, with 30 bases between. The DNA of the CDR3 is TGTGCCAGCAGCCCTACAAGGGGCGGTGTAAGGGCCGAGGTCTATGGCTACACCTTC. It encodes CASSPTRGGVRAEVYGYTF.

This clonotype was observed a single time. V and J are TRBV2 and TRBJ2-3, with 9 positions matching TRBD2. The germline V gene encodes CDR1 SNHLY and CDR2 FYNNEI. CDR3 length equals 14 residues. The ends lost 3 bases at V and 6 bases at J; junction bases unmatched: 4. CDR3 region: CASSERGGYDTQYF. DNA for the CDR3: TGTGCCAGCAGTGAGCGGGGGGGCTATGATACGCAGTATTTT. The variable domain in full, with the rest retrieved from reference TRBV2 and TRBJ2-3, is EPEVTQTPSHQVTQMGQEVILRCVPISNHLYFYWYRQILGQKVEFLVSFYNNEISEKSEIFDDQFSVERPDGSNFTLKIRSTKLEDSAMYFCASSERGGYDTQYFGPGTRLTVL.

Worth noting for this clonotype: An end of the junction does not agree with germline; a read error may underlie this. The chain uses TRBV9 and TRBJ2-3; TRBD1 matches 8 bases. The length of the CDR3 is 15 residues. CDR1 is SGDLS and CDR2 is YYNGEE in the germline V gene. The CDR3 region is CASGGTGHLTDAQYF. CDR3 in DNA: TGTGCCAGCGGCGGGACAGGACACCTCACAGATGCGCAGTATTTT.

The chain couples TRBV19 to TRBJ1-2, with TRBD1 identical over 8 bases. CDR3 length equals 15 residues. Germline V gene lookup returns CDR1 LNHDA and CDR2 SQIVND (reference sequence). With V trimmed by 4 bases and J by 2 bases, 6 bases remained unmatched. CDR3 DNA sequence: TGTGCCAGTAGTACAAACAGGGGGTCCAACTATGGCTACACCTTC. This codes for CASSTNRGSNYGYTF.

This clonotype is medium-sized (0.01 to 0.1%). The V and J genes are TRBV2 and TRBJ1-1; D not certain. The CDR3 is 13 amino acids. In germline, CDR1 is SNHLY, CDR2 FYNNEI. The V and J ends lost 8 bases and 1 base respectively, with 11 bases between them. In DNA, the CDR3 is TGTGCCAGCCATCGAGGTGGGAACACTGAAGCTTTCTTT. It encodes CASHRGGNTEAFF.

This clonotype turned up a few times. This chain joins TRBV5-6 and TRBJ1-2; possibly TRBD1 for D (6 bases). The CDR3 consists of 13 residues. Germline V gene lookup returns CDR1 SGHDT and CDR2 YYEEEE. Trimming left V 1 base short and J 4 bases short, with 8 bases between. CDR3 nucleotide sequence: TGTGCCAGCAGCTTGCAGGGGACCTATGGCTACACCTTC. Translated: CASSLQGTYGYTF.

The V and J genes are TRBV2 and TRBJ1-4; 9 bases line up with TRBD1. There are 15 residues in the CDR3. Germline CDR1 SNHLY, CDR2 FYNNEI. J was trimmed by 5 bases and V by 6 bases; bases with no gene match: 7. The CDR3 region has the DNA TGTGCCAGCAGCGAGACAGGGGGTCGAAATGAAAAACTGTTTTTT. It encodes CASSETGGRNEKLFF. Supplemented by reference TRBV2 and TRBJ1-4, the full variable domain reads EPEVTQTPSHQVTQMGQEVILRCVPISNHLYFYWYRQILGQKVEFLVSFYNNEISEKSEIFDDQFSVERPDGSNFTLKIRSTKLEDSAMYFCASSETGGRNEKLFFGSGTQLSVL.

This clonotype was seen just once. The genes are TRBV20-1 and TRBJ2-5; perhaps TRBD2 as D (5 bases). The CDR3 loop spans 12 amino acids. Per germline, CDR1 DFQATT and CDR2 SNEGSKA (reference sequence). V was clipped by 6 bases and J by 5 bases, with 13 bases between them. The CDR3 nucleotides read TGCAGTGCGAAGGGAGTTGAGGAGACCCAGTACTTC. Protein sequence: CSAKGVEETQYF.

This clonotype appeared many times. The chain employs TRBV7-8 and TRBJ2-7, with a possible D match to TRBD1 (6 bases). The CDR3 length is 14 residues. Trimming took 3 bases from V and 6 from J, leaving 15 bases between them. Germline V gives CDR1 SGHVS, CDR2 FQNEAQ. CDR3 nucleotides: TGTGCCAGCAGCTTCAGGGGACCGGTCGGCGAGCAGTACGTC. Translated: CASSFRGPVGEQYV.

The chain uses TRBV15 and TRBJ2-1; 7 positions agree with TRBD2. CDR1 and CDR2 (germline): LNHNV, YYDKDF (reference sequence). Losses at the gene ends were 3 bases for V and 8 bases for J; bases not matched to a gene: 13. The CDR3 consists of 16 residues. The DNA of the CDR3 is TGTGCCACCAGCAGGGGGAGGGGCGGGAGTGGCTATGAGCAGTTCTTC. Translation: CATSRGRGGSGYEQFF.

This chain links TRBV4-3 with TRBJ2-7, with 8 bases matching TRBD1. The V and J ends lost 1 base and 4 bases, in that order; junction bases with no gene match: 6. The V gene's germline CDR1 is LGHNA and CDR2 YSLEER. This CDR3 comprises 15 residues. CDR3: CASSQGTGSFYEQYF. As DNA, the CDR3 is TGCGCCAGCAGCCAAGGGACAGGGAGCTTTTACGAGCAGTACTTC.

The CDR3 nucleotides read TGCGCCAGCAGCTTGGAAAATGGAAACACCATATATTTT. Translated: CASSLENGNTIYF. This rearrangement joins TRBV5-1 to TRBJ1-3; D unclear. V dropped 0 bases and J dropped 3 bases, with 4 bases sitting between them. The CDR3 is 13 residues long. Looked up from germline, CDR1 is SGHRS and CDR2 is YFSETQ.

V and J are TRBV29-1 and TRBJ2-5; D is possibly TRBD2 (6 bases). The CDR3 covers 13 residues. From germline, CDR1 is SQVTM and CDR2 ANQGSEA. In nucleotides, the CDR3 is TGCAGTTTTGAGGGACTTCTTCAAGAGACCCAGTACTTC. Residues: CSFEGLLQETQYF. Together with reference TRBV29-1 and TRBJ2-5, the CDR3 gives the full variable domain: SAVISQKPSRDICQRGTSLTIQCQVDSQVTMMFWYRQQPGQSLTLIATANQGSEATYESGFVIDKFPISRPNLTFSTLTVSNMSPEDSSIYLCSFEGLLQETQYFGPGTRLLVL.

CDR3 sequence (DNA): TGTGCCATCAGTGAGTCTTTCGGTACTTTGAACACCGGGGAGCTGTTTTTT. Translated: CAISESFGTLNTGELFF. V usage is TRBV10-3 and J usage is TRBJ2-2; D gene uncertain. Germline loops: CDR1 ENHRY, CDR2 SYGVKD. The CDR3 contains 17 residues. The V and J ends lost 0 bases and 1 base respectively, with 12 bases between them.

This chain links TRBV16 with TRBJ1-1; D is uncertain. There are 13 residues in the CDR3. Germline values: CDR1 KGHSY, CDR2 FQNENV. The V gene lost 4 bases and the J gene lost 1 base, with 7 bases spanning the gap. The CDR3 DNA follows: TGTGCCAGCAGCCCAGCCGGGAACACTGAAGCTTTCTTT. This sequence encodes CASSPAGNTEAFF.

The V gene is TRBV10-3, the J gene TRBJ2-7, with unresolved D. CDR3 length: 12 residues. Trimming took 8 bases from V and 3 from J, leaving 11 bases between them. Germline CDR1 ENHRY, CDR2 SYGVKD. The CDR3 nucleotides are TGTGCCATCGGCAGAATTGACTACGAGCAGTACTTC. Encoded protein: CAIGRIDYEQYF.

V usage is TRBV10-1 and J usage is TRBJ2-3, with a tentative D call TRBD2 (6 bases). Trimming stripped 0 bases from V and 7 bases from J, with 11 bases between. This CDR3 contains 14 residues. Germline CDR1 reads WNHNN; CDR2 reads SYGVQD (reference sequence). The CDR3 region has the DNA TGCGCCAGCAGTGAGTCTAGCGGTTCCCATACGCAGTATTTT. Its translation: CASSESSGSHTQYF.